The next 21 T cell receptor beta chains were all read from a single sample in a study of T cell clonality in common variable immunodeficiency. No antigen is known for these receptors. Clones were read by immunoSEQ multiplex PCR, and TCRdb kept only the in-frame ones, dropping some. The sample holds about 26,000 clones, and no clone turns up only once. Findings of the study overall: Common variable immunodeficiency TCR beta sequences reportedly had fewer deletions and N-nucleotide insertions.

Sequencing was done on a sample of peripheral blood mononuclear cells. The receptors were sampled from a human donor with common variable immunodeficiency.

On this clone: Read data end 3 residues before the CDR3 end; the end is taken from the germline J gene. This chain links TRBV5-1 with TRBJ2-3; 11 bases align to TRBD2. The germline V gene has CDR1 SGHRS and CDR2 YFSETQ. V was pared by 2 bases and J by 4 bases, with 3 bases of the junction left unmatched. This CDR3 is 15 amino acids long. CDR3 in amino acids: CASSLTSGSPDTQYF. The sequenced CDR3 bases are TGCGCCAGCAGCTTAACTAGCGGGAGCCCAGATACG.

This clone was seen many times. The CDR3 end lies 3 residues beyond the end of the read and is filled in from the germline J gene. This chain uses TRBV5-1 with TRBJ1-1; no clear D. Germline V gene sequence: CDR1 SGHRS, CDR2 YFSETQ. The CDR3 spans 14 residues. V gave up 1 base and J gave up 4 bases, with 11 bases separating them. Partial CDR3 DNA: TGCGCCAGCAGCTTGTCACACCAGAGCACTGAA. It yields the protein CASSLSHQSTE. The whole CDR3 protein reads CASSLSHQSTEAFF.

In its sample, this clone was seen a few times. From the germline J gene comes the end of the CDR3, since the read stops 3 residues before it. This chain uses TRBV20-1 with TRBJ2-3, with D perhaps matching TRBD2 (6 bases). The CDR3 is made up of 14 amino acids. Between the trimmed V and J ends, which lost 2 bases and 1 base, there was a span of 10 bases. Germline CDR1 is DFQATT and CDR2 is SNEGSKA (reference sequence). The sequenced part of the CDR3 DNA is TGCAGTGCTAGAAGGGACTTGCGCACAGATACG. This codes for CSARRDLRTDT. From start to end, the CDR3 is CSARRDLRTDTQYF.

To note about this clone: The read comes to an end 3 residues before the CDR3 does, leaving the germline J gene to fill in the end. This chain connects TRBV7-6 to TRBJ2-2, with 10 bases matching TRBD2. The CDR3 runs 16 residues. The germline V gene encodes CDR1 SGHVS and CDR2 FNYEAQ. Unmatched junction bases numbered 6, after V lost 3 bases and J lost 5 bases. CDR3 DNA (partial): TGTGCCAGCAGCTTTGTACTAGCGGGAAGAACCGGGGAG. Its translation is CASSFVLAGRTGE. The full CDR3 reads CASSFVLAGRTGELFF.

This clone was seen ten or more times. The DNA ends 3 residues before the CDR3 does, and the rest of the CDR3 is filled in from the germline J gene. The chain has TRBV30 and TRBJ2-1; 15 bases are a match to TRBD2. Germline CDR1 reads GTSNPN; CDR2 reads SVGIG (reference sequence). There are 20 residues in the CDR3. Trimming removed 0 bases from V and 3 bases from J; junction bases left unmatched: 12. The sequenced CDR3 bases are TGTGCCTGGAGTGTAAGTCGAGGACTAGCGGGAGGGTCTGTCTACAATGAG. Protein sequence: CAWSVSRGLAGGSVYNE. The full CDR3 is CAWSVSRGLAGGSVYNEQFF. Full variable domain (outside the CDR3, taken from reference TRBV30 and TRBJ2-1): SQTIHQWPATLVQPVGSPLSLECTVEGTSNPNLYWYRQAAGRGLQLLFYSVGIGQISSEVPQNLSASRPQDRQFILSSKKLLLSDSGFYLCAWSVSRGLAGGSVYNEQFFGPGTRLTVL.

Notes on this clone: The read stops 3 residues short of the end of the CDR3; the missing end is completed from the germline J gene. The chain links TRBV18 to TRBJ2-5; maybe TRBD2 (6 bases). The V gene lost 3 bases and the J gene lost 1 base, with 9 bases spanning the gap. Germline CDR1 KGHSH, CDR2 LQKENI. The CDR3 runs to 14 residues. CDR3 bases read: TGTGCCAGCTCACCGATCGGGGGCCAAGAGACC. Translated, it gives CASSPIGGQET. The full CDR3 protein is CASSPIGGQETQYF.

In regard to this clone: Coverage ceases 3 residues before the CDR3 finishes, and the germline J gene fills in the end. J is TRBJ1-3 and V is TRBV18; TRBD1 agrees at 7 bases. The germline V gene encodes CDR1 KGHSH and CDR2 LQKENI. Trimming at V came to 4 bases and at J to 2 bases, leaving 8 bases not matched to a gene. The CDR3 totals 16 residues. The CDR3 sequence: CASSLGQSWAGNTIYF. Partial CDR3 DNA: TGTGCCAGCTCACTGGGACAGAGCTGGGCTGGAAACACC.

In this sample, this clone turned up a few times. CDR3 DNA (partial): TGTGCCAGCTCTTCCGGGCAGGGGAACTATGGC. This codes for CASSSGQGNYG. The complete CDR3 sequence is CASSSGQGNYGYTF. The rearrangement joins TRBV18 to TRBJ1-2; D possibly corresponds to TRBD1 (6 bases). The read ends 3 residues before the CDR3 terminus; that terminus is restored from the germline J gene. The CDR3 has 14 amino acids. V lost 6 bases and J lost 2, with 13 bases in between. Per germline, CDR1 KGHSH and CDR2 LQKENI.

This clone occurred a few times. Coverage ceases 3 residues before the CDR3 finishes, and the germline J gene fills in the end. The V gene is TRBV19, the J gene TRBJ1-5; 8 bases line up with TRBD1. The CDR3 has 14 residues. The V and J ends lost 7 bases and 6 bases, in that order; junction bases with no gene match: 8. The V gene's germline CDR1 is LNHDA and CDR2 SQIVND (reference sequence). CDR3 bases read: TGTGCCAGTATCCCGATACAGGGGGTTCAGCCC. As protein: CASIPIQGVQP. The full CDR3 sequence reads CASIPIQGVQPQHF. Full variable domain (rest looked up from reference TRBV19 and TRBJ1-5): DGGITQSPKYLFRKEGQNVTLSCEQNLNHDAMYWYRQDPGQGLRLIYYSQIVNDFQKGDIAEGYSVSREKKESFPLTVTSAQKNPTAFYLCASIPIQGVQPQHFGDGTRLSIL.

This clone was seen a few times. The read gets to within 3 residues of the CDR3 end, and the germline J gene fills in the rest. The chain recombines TRBV19 with TRBJ1-1; TRBD1 might be the D (5 bases). Germline loops: CDR1 LNHDA, CDR2 SQIVND (reference sequence). Between the trimmed V and J ends, which lost 9 bases and 3 bases, there was a span of 26 bases. CDR3 length equals 17 residues. The CDR3 protein is CASAHRRQGRGHTEAFF. Incomplete CDR3 DNA: TGTGCCAGCGCACACAGGAGGCAGGGAAGAGGGCACACTGAA.

This clone turned up a few times. The read finishes 3 residues shy of the CDR3 end, and the germline J gene is used to complete it. J is TRBJ1-5 and V is TRBV18; D gene unclear. This CDR3 region has 14 residues. Germline values: CDR1 KGHSH, CDR2 LQKENI. Between the trimmed V and J ends, which lost 6 bases and 2 bases, there was a span of 11 bases. The sequenced CDR3 bases are TGTGCCAGCTCGCCCACAGTGGGCAATCAGCCC. Its protein product is CASSPTVGNQP. In full, the CDR3 reads CASSPTVGNQPQHF.

This clone qualifies as medium-sized. Coverage ceases 3 residues before the CDR3 finishes, and the germline J gene fills in the end. This chain joins TRBV18 and TRBJ1-1, with D hard to call. V lost 3 bases, J lost 0 bases, and 5 bases lay in between. The germline CDR1 and CDR2 sequences are KGHSH and LQKENI. The CDR3 extends over 13 amino acids. The CDR3 region is CASSPTMNTEAFF. Partial CDR3 DNA: TGTGCCAGCTCACCGACTATGAACACTGAA.

The sample holds many counts of this clone. The read ends 3 residues early relative to the CDR3; the germline J gene fills the gap. The V and J genes are TRBV7-6 and TRBJ2-5; weak D call: TRBD1 (6 bases). The V gene's germline CDR1 is SGHVS and CDR2 FNYEAQ. This CDR3 comprises 13 residues. Trimming took off 5 bases at V and 5 bases at J, with 12 bases between the two ends. The CDR3 DNA, read in part, is TGTGCCAGCAGCCACCAGGGGCGTGAGACC. As protein: CASSHQGRET. The CDR3 in its entirety is CASSHQGRETQYF.

This clone was counted between two and nine times. The missing CDR3 end, 3 residues past where the read stops, is filled in from the germline J gene. The chain combines TRBV18 with TRBJ2-1; 11 bases agree with TRBD2. The length of the CDR3 is 20 residues. The germline V gene encodes CDR1 KGHSH and CDR2 LQKENI. V dropped 3 bases and J dropped 0; count of bases not matched to a gene: 13. Partial CDR3 DNA: TGTGCCAGCTCACCGAGACTAGCGGGAACCTCAAGTCGCTCCTACAATGAG. It translates to CASSPRLAGTSSRSYNE. The CDR3 reads in full as CASSPRLAGTSSRSYNEQFF.

There are many counts of this clone. The read ends 3 residues early relative to the CDR3; the germline J gene fills the gap. The V and J genes are TRBV14 and TRBJ2-5, with TRBD2 matching over 7 bases. The germline CDR1 and CDR2 sequences are SGHDN and FVKESK. J gave up 4 bases and V 2 bases, and 7 bases lay outside the gene matches. The CDR3 covers 15 residues. The DNA read from the CDR3 is TGTGCCAGCAGCCAATGGGTAACGGGGGGAGAGACC. As protein: CASSQWVTGGET. The CDR3 reads in full as CASSQWVTGGETQYF. The full variable domain, with the rest looked up from reference TRBV14 and TRBJ2-5, is EAGVTQFPSHSVIEKGQTVTLRCDPISGHDNLYWYRRVMGKEIKFLLHFVKESKQDESGMPNNRFLAERTGGTYSTLKVQPAELEDSGVYFCASSQWVTGGETQYFGPGTRLLVL.

This clone came up a few times. The read ends 3 residues before the CDR3 terminus; that terminus is restored from the germline J gene. V gene TRBV7-8 combines with J gene TRBJ1-1; TRBD1 is a possible D gene (6 bases). This CDR3 is 15 amino acids long. Trimming removed 0 bases at V and 0 bases at J, with 8 bases between. The germline gives CDR1 SGHVS, CDR2 FQNEAQ. CDR3 DNA (partial): TGTGCCAGCAGCTTAGCGGGGGCGGTGAACACTGAA. This codes for CASSLAGAVNTE. The entire CDR3 reads CASSLAGAVNTEAFF.

This clone has ten or more counts. The read terminates 3 residues ahead of where the CDR3 ends, so the germline J gene completes it. This chain connects TRBV28 to TRBJ2-3; 8 nucleotides line up with TRBD2. From germline, CDR1 is MDHEN and CDR2 SYDVKM. J was trimmed by 5 bases and V by 7 bases; bases with no gene match: 11. The CDR3 extends over 15 amino acids. This chain's CDR3 is CASTSPGLGKDTQYF. CDR3 DNA, as far as it was read: TGTGCCAGCACCTCGCCGGGACTAGGGAAAGATACG.

This clone appeared a few times. The CDR3 end falls 3 residues outside the read, so it is completed with the germline J gene. The J gene is TRBJ2-3, the V gene TRBV29-1; TRBD2 is a possible D gene (6 bases). CDR3 length equals 14 residues. Germline V CDR1 and CDR2: SQVTM, ANQGSEA. The V end lost 5 bases, the J end lost 4 bases, and 16 bases lay between the germline ends. The CDR3 here is CSVLPGETPDTQYF. The sequenced part of the CDR3 DNA is TGCAGCGTTCTACCGGGGGAGACCCCAGATACG.

A note on this clone: Germline and junction disagree at one end, which may indicate a read error. The read stops 3 residues short of the end of the CDR3; the missing end is completed from the germline J gene. This chain joins TRBV18 and TRBJ2-7; D not resolved. This CDR3 region has 13 residues. Germline assignment: CDR1 KGHSH and CDR2 LQKENI. This CDR3 is CASSPATSDEQYF. CDR3 DNA, as far as it was read: TGTGCAAGCTCACCTGCGACCAGCGACGAG.

In its sample, this clone was seen a few times. The missing CDR3 end, 3 residues past where the read stops, is filled in from the germline J gene. The J gene is TRBJ2-2, the V gene TRBV5-1; D is uncertain. Trimming removed 1 base from V and 4 bases from J, with 11 bases in between. This CDR3 region has 15 residues. CDR1 and CDR2 from the germline V gene are SGHRS and YFSETQ. Partial CDR3 DNA: TGCGCCAGCAGCTTGAGGTTCAACCCCACCGGGGAG. Protein product: CASSLRFNPTGE. In full, the CDR3 is CASSLRFNPTGELFF.

Many counts were recorded for this clone. The CDR3 end falls 3 residues outside the read, so it is completed with the germline J gene. The V call is TRBV10-1, the J call TRBJ1-1, with D possibly being TRBD1 (5 bases). Germline V gene lookup returns CDR1 WNHNN and CDR2 SYGVQD (reference sequence). This CDR3 has 15 amino acids. The V end was cut by 3 bases, the J end by 5 bases, with 16 bases between. The CDR3 sequence: CASSDRRGGLTEAFF. CDR3 DNA, as far as it was read: TGCGCCAGCAGTGACCGGCGCGGGGGGTTGACTGAA.